This record concerns one TCR beta chain sequence. No antigen is known for it. This entry is derived from a study of CD8 T cells in ankylosing spondylitis. Germline CDR1 reads MGHRA; CDR2 reads YSYEKL. Trimming shortened V by 1 base and J by 0 bases, and 16 bases separated the two germline ends. The CDR3 totals 19 residues. Points from the study as a whole: Significant enrichment of disease-linked clones was reportedly seen in matched ankylosing spondylitis synovial fluid. Disease-linked clones were CD8+ and relatively rare in peripheral blood. About 8 highly homologous variants made up a TCR beta motif, and this motif appeared characteristic of ankylosing spondylitis blood. A subset of motif variants has previously been described in the synovial fluid and blood of reactive arthritis.

Quantitative 5'-RACE with molecular barcodes generated TCR beta libraries. A single record per CDR3 protein comes from TCRdb applying MiXCR to the 5' RACE reads. The repertoire has more than 300,000 distinct CDR3 sequences, 8% of them found once; the top ten carry 14% to 15%. The clonotype originates from a male donor with ankylosing spondylitis. Sequencing input: blood, either unsorted or a sorted T cell fraction (not recorded which). The gene calls are TRBV4-1 and TRBJ2-6; D not certain. The CDR3 protein is CASSQATRGILSGANVLTF. The CDR3 DNA reads TGCGCCAGCAGCCAAGCTACCCGTGGGATTCTCTCTGGGGCCAACGTCCTGACTTTC.